What follows are 26 T cell receptor beta chains derived from one specimen sequenced in a study of blood T cell repertoires in COVID-19. Here immunoSEQ multiplex PCR was the method, and the copy in TCRdb shows in-frame clones only, minus some. The sample lists approximately 110,000 clones; about 82% were seen once. The sample comprised peripheral blood. All receptors derive from a human donor in a cohort sampled during active COVID-19.

The CDR3 loop reads CASSFQYNEQFF. The CDR3 region has the DNA TGTGCCAGTAGTTTTCAATACAATGAGCAGTTCTTC. V gene TRBV19 combines with J gene TRBJ2-1; D remains ambiguous. With 5 bases removed from V and 4 bases from J, the gap between germline ends came to 6 bases. This CDR3 comprises 12 residues. Germline CDR1 reads LNHDA; CDR2 reads SQIVND (reference sequence).

In DNA form, the CDR3 reads TGTGCCAGCAGCCTTGGTCAGGGAACTACCTACGAGCAGTACTTC. Protein: CASSLGQGTTYEQYF. This rearrangement joins TRBV7-2 to TRBJ2-7; the D gene is possibly TRBD1 (5 bases). Germline CDR1 and CDR2: SGHTA and FQGNSA. V lost 5 bases to trimming and J lost 2 bases, with 16 bases between them. The CDR3 is 15 amino acids.

Written as DNA, the CDR3 is TGTGCCAGCAGCCCAACTATAAACCTGAAGGGGTACTTGAACACTGAAGCTTTCTTT. This encodes CASSPTINLKGYLNTEAFF. The V call is TRBV14, the J call TRBJ1-1; D perhaps matches TRBD1 (5 bases). This CDR3 is built from 19 residues. The V end was cut by 4 bases, the J end by 0 bases, with 24 bases between. Germline V CDR1 and CDR2: SGHDN, FVKESK.

This clone was detected many times. The chain links TRBV18 to TRBJ2-5; no clear D. Near its end, the DNA agrees better with TRBJ2-7, so the J call may be wrong. Germline CDR1 KGHSH, CDR2 LQKENI. This CDR3 spans 11 amino acids. As DNA, the CDR3 is TGTGCCAGCTCACCCAAGAACGAGCAGTACTTC. It translates to CASSPKNEQYF.

The rearrangement uses TRBV10-2 and TRBJ2-7; D remains unclear. Trimming removed 5 bases from V and 5 bases from J, with 13 bases in between. Germline V lookup: CDR1 WSHSY, CDR2 SAAADI. The CDR3 has 13 residues. CDR3 DNA: TGCGCCAGCAGTACCCCCGTGGAGAACGAGCAGTACTTC. Translated: CASSTPVENEQYF.

This chain connects TRBV19 to TRBJ1-2, with TRBD1 matching 8 bases. Germline V gene sequence: CDR1 LNHDA, CDR2 SQIVND (reference sequence). CDR3 length: 15 residues. The trim removed 4 bases at V and 0 bases at J, leaving 4 bases unmatched. This CDR3 reads CASSTDRGANYGYTF. The CDR3 DNA reads as TGTGCCAGTAGTACCGACAGGGGAGCTAACTATGGCTACACCTTC.

As DNA, the CDR3 is TGTGCCAGTAGTATAGTAGGGGGGCTAGCGGGAGGACCACCTACCTACGAGCAGTACTTC. It codes for CASSIVGGLAGGPPTYEQYF. The rearrangement links TRBV19 to TRBJ2-7; 11 nucleotides agree with TRBD2. Trimming at V came to 1 base and at J to 2 bases, leaving 16 bases not matched to a gene. This CDR3 spans 20 amino acids. In germline, CDR1 is LNHDA, CDR2 SQIVND (reference sequence).

J is TRBJ1-6 and V is TRBV25-1; D gene unclear. V was shortened by 1 base and J by 0 bases, with 7 bases between the two germline ends. The V gene's germline CDR1 is MGHDK and CDR2 SYGVNS. CDR3 size: 16 residues. The CDR3 DNA follows: TGTGCCAGCAGTGAATCTGCCGGCTCCTATAATTCACCCCTCCACTTT. It translates to CASSESAGSYNSPLHF.

This chain joins TRBV7-9 and TRBJ2-7; D not resolved. V was clipped by 4 bases and J by 0 bases, with 10 bases between them. The CDR3 covers 14 residues. Germline lookup yields CDR1 SEHNR and CDR2 FQNEAQ (reference sequence). The CDR3, as DNA: TGTGCCAGCAGCTCCCTGTTGAGCTCCTACGAGCAGTACTTC. Translating gives CASSSLLSSYEQYF.

The table lists this clone with a count of one. This rearrangement joins TRBV18 to TRBJ1-1, with 7 bases aligning to TRBD1. Losses at the gene ends were 3 bases for V and 1 base for J; bases not matched to a gene: 8. The CDR3 loop spans 16 amino acids. Germline assignment: CDR1 KGHSH and CDR2 LQKENI. The CDR3 bases are TGTGCCAGCTCACCGCAGGGGGGCGACGCGAACACTGAAGCTTTCTTT. It translates to CASSPQGGDANTEAFF.

This chain joins TRBV4-1 and TRBJ1-3; 10 bases agree with TRBD1. V shed 1 base, J shed 0 bases, and the junction held 6 bases outside the gene matches. Per germline, CDR1 MGHRA and CDR2 YSYEKL. The CDR3 is made up of 18 amino acids. DNA for the CDR3: TGCGCCAGCAGCCAAGGAGGGGGACAGGGGTACTCTGGAAACACCATATATTTT. Residues: CASSQGGGQGYSGNTIYF.

This clone was seen a single time. J is TRBJ2-1 and V is TRBV5-8, with TRBD2 matching over 12 bases. The CDR3 loop spans 15 amino acids. V was clipped by 0 bases and J by 9 bases; unmatched bases: 4. Germline assignment: CDR1 SGHTS and CDR2 YDEGEE. The CDR3 reads CASSLGLAGGFEQFF. The CDR3 nucleotides are TGTGCCAGCAGCTTGGGGCTAGCGGGAGGGTTTGAGCAGTTCTTC.

Only a few counts were recorded for this clone. Here the CDR3 reads CASSTRRRTPYSPLHF. CDR3 DNA: TGTGCCAGCAGCACACGCCGCAGGACACCTTATTCACCCCTCCACTTT. The genes are TRBV5-6 and TRBJ1-6; perhaps TRBD1 as D (5 bases). The length of the CDR3 is 16 residues. Trimming pared 4 bases from V and 8 bases from J, leaving 19 bases between. Germline V gene data show CDR1 as SGHDT and CDR2 as YYEEEE.

This chain connects TRBV19 to TRBJ2-1; weak D call: TRBD2 (6 bases). Germline CDR1 LNHDA, CDR2 SQIVND (reference sequence). Trimming shortened V by 6 bases and J by 6 bases, and 18 bases separated the two germline ends. The CDR3 length is 15 residues. Here the CDR3 DNA reads TGTGCCAGTAGATCGGGGGAGGCCCTAGGCAATGAGCAGTTCTTC. This gives the protein CASRSGEALGNEQFF. The full variable domain, its missing parts supplied by reference TRBV19 and TRBJ2-1, is DGGITQSPKYLFRKEGQNVTLSCEQNLNHDAMYWYRQDPGQGLRLIYYSQIVNDFQKGDIAEGYSVSREKKESFPLTVTSAQKNPTAFYLCASRSGEALGNEQFFGPGTRLTVL.

This rearrangement joins TRBV6-5 to TRBJ2-7, with TRBD1 identical over 8 bases. The V gene end was trimmed by 8 bases and the J gene end by 6 bases; junction bases not matched to a gene: 9. CDR3 length: 13 residues. Germline V gene sequence: CDR1 MNHEY, CDR2 SVGAGI. The CDR3 region has the DNA TGTGCCAGCCGAGGGACAGGTGCCGGCGAGCAGTACTTC. Translation gives CASRGTGAGEQYF.

A remark on this clone: The same CDR3 arises from other DNA sequences in this sample as well. The V call is TRBV18, the J call TRBJ1-5; D is unresolved. Trimming cost V 1 base and J 5 bases, with 9 bases left between them. The CDR3 runs 14 residues. From germline, CDR1 is KGHSH and CDR2 LQKENI. The CDR3 is CASSPQGGDQPQHF. The CDR3 DNA sequence: TGTGCCAGCTCACCACAGGGAGGTGATCAGCCCCAGCATTTT. Filled out from reference TRBV18 and TRBJ1-5, the complete variable domain reads NAGVMQNPRHLVRRRGQEARLRCSPMKGHSHVYWYRQLPEEGLKFMVYLQKENIIDESGMPKERFSAEFPKEGPSILRIQQVVRGDSAAYFCASSPQGGDQPQHFGDGTRLSIL.

This clone was picked up one time. The chain employs TRBV30 and TRBJ2-1; TRBD1 aligns across 7 bases. CDR1 is GTSNPN, CDR2 SVGIG, per germline (reference sequence). CDR3 length: 15 residues. V shed 2 bases, J shed 2 bases, and the junction held 6 bases outside the gene matches. CDR3 amino acids: CAWSSLQGAYNEQFF. The CDR3 DNA follows: TGTGCCTGGAGTTCATTGCAGGGGGCCTACAATGAGCAGTTCTTC.

The rearrangement links TRBV15 to TRBJ2-7; no reliable D call. Germline CDR1 and CDR2: LNHNV and YYDKDF (reference sequence). This CDR3 is built from 14 residues. V was trimmed by 1 base and J by 4 bases, leaving 11 bases between them. In nucleotides, the CDR3 is TGTGCCACCAGCAGAGTCGGATCAGGTTACGAGCAGTACTTC. Protein sequence: CATSRVGSGYEQYF.

The chain uses TRBV5-5 and TRBJ1-2; no definite D call. Germline V gene lookup returns CDR1 SGHKS and CDR2 YYEKEE (reference sequence). V lost 1 base and J lost 7, with 20 bases in between. The CDR3 runs 16 residues. Here the CDR3 DNA reads TGTGCCAGCAGCTTGAAGTGGGAGTCAGGAGGTGGTGGCTACACCTTC. It encodes CASSLKWESGGGGYTF. The whole variable domain, filled in from reference TRBV5-5 and TRBJ1-2, reads DAGVTQSPTHLIKTRGQQVTLRCSPISGHKSVSWYQQVLGQGPQFIFQYYEKEERGRGNFPDRFSARQFPNYSSELNVNALLLGDSALYLCASSLKWESGGGGYTFGSGTRLTVV.

The sample holds a few counts of this clone. This chain joins TRBV28 and TRBJ1-2; D call uncertain. Germline-derived CDR1 and CDR2 are MDHEN and SYDVKM. V was pared by 4 bases and J by 4 bases, with 7 bases between. The CDR3 is 12 amino acids. CDR3 protein: CASSSSVYGYTF. The CDR3 region has the DNA TGTGCCAGCAGTTCGTCGGTCTATGGCTACACCTTC.

The chain employs TRBV3-1 (or the pseudogene TRBV3-2) and TRBJ2-7, with D possibly being TRBD1 (6 bases). Trimming shortened V by 2 bases and J by 6 bases, and 8 bases separated the two germline ends. The CDR3 sequence is 12 residues long. The germline CDR1 and CDR2 sequences are LGHDT and YNNKEL (reference sequence). The CDR3: CASSQQGSEQYF. CDR3 DNA sequence: TGTGCCAGCAGCCAACAGGGGTCCGAGCAGTACTTC.

The chain combines TRBV6-2 or TRBV6-3 with TRBJ2-7; D is unresolved. CDR3 size: 14 residues. V was cut by 4 bases and J by 4 bases, with 14 bases left in between. The germline V gene encodes CDR1 MNHEY and CDR2 SVGEGT. The CDR3 coding sequence is TGTGCCAGCAGTTTTCACATAAAGAGGTACGAGCAGTACTTC. Translation: CASSFHIKRYEQYF.

The V gene is TRBV19, the J gene TRBJ2-1; the match to TRBD1 covers 8 bases. The trim removed 7 bases at V and 3 bases at J, leaving 5 bases unmatched. The V gene's germline CDR1 is LNHDA and CDR2 SQIVND (reference sequence). CDR3 length: 14 amino acids. As DNA, the CDR3 is TGTGCCAGTAAAGCAACAGGGGGCTACAATGAGCAGTTCTTC. This translates into CASKATGGYNEQFF.

This chain joins TRBV5-1 and TRBJ2-3; 14 positions agree with TRBD2. This CDR3 comprises 16 residues. The V gene's germline CDR1 is SGHRS and CDR2 YFSETQ. V dropped 3 bases and J dropped 3; count of bases not matched to a gene: 3. As DNA, the CDR3 is TGCGCCAGCAGCTCGGGACTAGCGGGAGTGACAGATACGCAGTATTTT. It codes for CASSSGLAGVTDTQYF.

This clone was picked up one time. CDR3 amino acids: CASSGLGETQYF. CDR3 nucleotides: TGTGCCAGCTCAGGGCTAGGCGAGACCCAGTACTTC. The V and J genes are TRBV6-5 and TRBJ2-5; a weak D match, TRBD1 (5 bases). Germline V CDR1 and CDR2: MNHEY, SVGAGI. The CDR3 spans 12 residues. V lost 8 bases and J lost 5, with 12 bases in between.

The chain combines TRBV6-2 or TRBV6-3 with TRBJ2-1; 13 nucleotides match TRBD2. The V and J ends lost 4 bases and 4 bases, in that order; junction bases with no gene match: 7. The CDR3 has 17 amino acids. Germline CDR1 and CDR2: MNHEY and SVGEGT. CDR3 DNA: TGTGCCAGCAGTTCCACTAGCGGGAGGGTCGGATACAATGAGCAGTTCTTC. It translates to CASSSTSGRVGYNEQFF.